The sequence of this T cell receptor (beta chain) was determined in a study of post-analysis software for immune sequencing data. This clonotype occurred a few times. CDR1 and CDR2 (germline): SGHTA, FQGTGA. This CDR3 region has 13 residues. The ends lost 0 bases at V and 11 bases at J; junction bases unmatched: 5. The TCR beta cDNA libraries contained unique molecular identifiers. TCRdb re-analysed the PCR reads in MiXCR, keeping a single row per CDR3 protein. Of under 200,000 distinct CDR3 sequences in the sample, 35% to 40% were seen once. This TCR came from a girl aged 10-17 years with multiple sclerosis. This chain joins TRBV7-3 and TRBJ1-1, with 8 nucleotides matching TRBD1. The material was blood, obtained after autologous hematopoietic stem cell transplantation. CDR3 sequence reads: CASSLTLQGEAFF. The DNA for the CDR3 is TGTGCCAGCAGCTTAACCCTACAGGGGGAGGCTTTCTTT.